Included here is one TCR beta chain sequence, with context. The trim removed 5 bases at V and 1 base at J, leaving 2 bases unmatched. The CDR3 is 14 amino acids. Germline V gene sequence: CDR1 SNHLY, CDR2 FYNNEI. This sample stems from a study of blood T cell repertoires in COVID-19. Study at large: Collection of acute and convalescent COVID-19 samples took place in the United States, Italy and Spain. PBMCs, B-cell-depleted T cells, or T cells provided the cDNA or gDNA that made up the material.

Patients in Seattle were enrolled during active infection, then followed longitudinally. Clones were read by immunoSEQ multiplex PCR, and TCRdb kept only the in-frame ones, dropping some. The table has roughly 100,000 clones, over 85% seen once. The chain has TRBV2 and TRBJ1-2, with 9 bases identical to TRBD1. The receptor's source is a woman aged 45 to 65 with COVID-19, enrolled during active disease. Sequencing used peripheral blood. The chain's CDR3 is CASSRQGVNYGYTF. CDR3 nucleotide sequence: TGTGCCAGCAGTAGACAGGGGGTTAACTATGGCTACACCTTC. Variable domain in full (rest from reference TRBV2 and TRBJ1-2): EPEVTQTPSHQVTQMGQEVILRCVPISNHLYFYWYRQILGQKVEFLVSFYNNEISEKSEIFDDQFSVERPDGSNFTLKIRSTKLEDSAMYFCASSRQGVNYGYTFGSGTRLTVV.